The following is a T cell receptor (beta chain) sequence with its context. Its antigen is still unknown. This record comes from a study of cytomegalovirus exposure and HLA in healthy donors. The overall study: The approximately 130 validation repertoires matched the roughly 700 first-cohort repertoires in platform, a later analysis reported.

Sequenced by immunoSEQ multiplex PCR; TCRdb stores in-frame clones only, minus some. The sample consists of 180,000 or so clones, approximately 89% of them appearing once. Germline V CDR1 and CDR2: MNHNS, SASEGT. CDR3 length equals 14 residues. V was clipped by 6 bases and J by 1 base, with 10 bases between them. Study conclusions and caveats: As confirmed in vitro, a few CMV-associated chains were specific for CMV antigens. Overall, roughly 170 TCR beta chains were annotated as cytomegalovirus-associated.

The rearrangement links TRBV6-1 to TRBJ1-5; D perhaps matches TRBD1 (6 bases). The receptor was derived from a man aged 25-45 years in good health and CMV-seropositive. The source material was PBMCs. The chain's CDR3 is CASRVGQSNQPQHF. The CDR3 DNA reads as TGTGCCAGCAGGGTAGGACAGAGCAATCAGCCCCAGCATTTT.